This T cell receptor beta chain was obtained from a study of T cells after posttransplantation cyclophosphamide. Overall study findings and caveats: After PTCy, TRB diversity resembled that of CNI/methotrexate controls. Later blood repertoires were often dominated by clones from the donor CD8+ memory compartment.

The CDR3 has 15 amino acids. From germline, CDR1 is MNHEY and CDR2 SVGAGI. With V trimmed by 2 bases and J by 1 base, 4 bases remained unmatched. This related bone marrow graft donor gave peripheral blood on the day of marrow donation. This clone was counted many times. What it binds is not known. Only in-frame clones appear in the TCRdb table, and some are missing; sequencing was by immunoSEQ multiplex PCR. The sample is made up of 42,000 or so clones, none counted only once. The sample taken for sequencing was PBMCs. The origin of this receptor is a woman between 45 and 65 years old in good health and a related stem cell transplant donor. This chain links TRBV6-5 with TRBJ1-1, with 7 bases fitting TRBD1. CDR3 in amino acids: CASSYNQGGNTEAFF. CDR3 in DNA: TGTGCCAGCAGTTACAATCAGGGGGGGAACACTGAAGCTTTCTTT.